The 6 T cell receptor beta chains in this list originate from one sample, sequenced in a study of response to subunit inactivated influenza vaccine. TCRdb independently ran MiXCR on the RT-PCR reads; one entry per CDR3 protein. The table has about 570,000 distinct CDR3 sequences, about 11% seen once; the top ten hold 9.5% to 11%. The same specimen was also included in a second study, on T cells expressing NK-cell markers. That report adds: Making the TCR beta cDNA relied on 5'RACE template switching with UMIs.

The sample in question was PBMCs from blood, obtained on the day of vaccination. The receptors here all came from a man aged 45 to 65 who received an inactivated influenza vaccine.

V and J are TRBV3-1 and TRBJ2-7; D perhaps matches TRBD1 (5 bases). The germline V gene has CDR1 LGHDT and CDR2 YNNKEL (reference sequence). The germline V and J ends were trimmed by 8 bases and 2 bases, with 19 bases remaining between them. The CDR3 runs to 15 residues. CDR3 in DNA: TGTGCCAGCGGATTCAGGGCAGGTAGAGCCTACGAGCAGTACTTC. It yields the protein CASGFRAGRAYEQYF.

This clonotype was seen more than once but under ten times. The genes are TRBV20-1 and TRBJ2-3; perhaps TRBD2 as D (5 bases). The CDR3 has 14 amino acids. With 7 bases removed from V and 5 bases from J, the gap between germline ends came to 19 bases. From germline, CDR1 is DFQATT and CDR2 SNEGSKA (reference sequence). In nucleotides, the CDR3 is TGCAGTGGCCGTCTTAGCCTAGCAGGAGATACGCAGTATTTT. This codes for CSGRLSLAGDTQYF.

This clonotype was detected ten times or more. V and J are TRBV12-3 or TRBV12-4 and TRBJ1-5; 8 positions match TRBD1. CDR3 length: 15 residues. J was trimmed by 3 bases and V by 5 bases; bases with no gene match: 6. The CDR3 region is CASSPGGDFNQPQHF. The DNA of the CDR3 is TGTGCCAGCAGTCCAGGGGGCGATTTCAATCAGCCCCAGCATTTT.

The chain uses TRBV5-1 and TRBJ2-7, with no clear D. This CDR3 contains 15 residues. From germline, CDR1 is SGHRS and CDR2 YFSETQ. Trimming left V 0 bases short and J 2 bases short, with 12 bases between. DNA of the CDR3: TGCGCCAGCAGCTTGGCGATTGCGCCACCCTACGAGCAGTACTTC. This encodes CASSLAIAPPYEQYF.

In its sample, this clonotype was seen a few times. The chain has TRBV20-1 and TRBJ2-2, with D tentatively TRBD2 (5 bases). In germline, CDR1 is DFQATT, CDR2 SNEGSKA (reference sequence). Trimming took 0 bases from V and 5 from J, leaving 16 bases between them. The CDR3 is made up of 16 amino acids. The CDR3 DNA reads as TGCAGTGCTAGAGATCGTCGCACGGGGATTACCGGGGAGCTGTTTTTT. Its translation: CSARDRRTGITGELFF.

This clonotype occurred a few times. The genes are TRBV5-5 and TRBJ2-1, with TRBD2 matching over 8 bases. Unmatched junction bases numbered 11, after V lost 2 bases and J lost 10 bases. CDR3 size: 15 residues. Germline CDR1 SGHKS, CDR2 YYEKEE (reference sequence). The CDR3 DNA follows: TGTGCCAGCAGCTTACTAGCGGCCCTTCGACGGGAGCAGTTCTTC. Its protein is CASSLLAALRREQFF.